Below are 21 T cell receptor beta chains sequenced from a single sample in a study of early T cells in non-severe SARS-CoV-2 infection. A single record per CDR3 protein comes from TCRdb applying MiXCR to the 5' RACE reads. The data contain 35,000 to 45,000 distinct CDR3 sequences, 5% to 6% of them singletons. The sample consisted of whole blood, taken at baseline. The receptor set was obtained from an adult who was a healthcare worker with PCR-confirmed SARS-CoV-2 infection or an uninfected control (not recorded which).

The genes are TRBV6-1 and TRBJ1-5; tentatively, D is TRBD1 (5 bases). Looked up from germline, CDR1 is MNHNS and CDR2 is SASEGT. Trimming pared 6 bases from V and 0 bases from J, leaving 15 bases between. The CDR3 is 16 amino acids. CDR3 DNA: TGTGCCAGCAGCTTAGGGGCAGTTTATAGCAATCAGCCCCAGCATTTT. Translated, it gives CASSLGAVYSNQPQHF.

This clonotype appeared many times. The chain links TRBV3-1 to TRBJ2-7, with 10 bases that match TRBD1. J gave up 6 bases and V 4 bases, and 9 bases lay outside the gene matches. This CDR3 has 15 amino acids. Looked up from germline, CDR1 is LGHDT and CDR2 is YNNKEL (reference sequence). CDR3 protein: CASSLMTGTGAEQYF. The CDR3 DNA sequence: TGTGCCAGCAGCCTCATGACCGGGACAGGGGCCGAGCAGTACTTC.

This sequence joins TRBV30 and TRBJ1-2, with TRBD1 identical over 10 bases. Per the germline V gene, CDR1 is GTSNPN and CDR2 is SVGIG (reference sequence). The CDR3 runs to 14 residues. The ends lost 0 bases at V and 5 bases at J; junction bases unmatched: 3. The CDR3 region has the DNA TGTGCCTGGAGTGTAGGGGACAGGGGTTATGGCTACACCTTC. This translates into CAWSVGDRGYGYTF.

This clonotype was seen at least ten times. This chain joins TRBV11-2 and TRBJ2-7; no definite D call. The V gene lost 1 base and the J gene lost 0 bases, with 4 bases spanning the gap. Per germline, CDR1 SGHAT and CDR2 FQNNGV. The CDR3 has 13 residues. CDR3 in DNA: TGTGCCAGCAGCTTAGGTCCCTCCTACGAGCAGTACGTC. Encoded protein: CASSLGPSYEQYV.

This clonotype was counted many times. The CDR3 DNA reads TGTGCCAGCAGCTTAGGAGATTGGGACGGCGGCCACACCTTC. Amino acid sequence: CASSLGDWDGGHTF. The chain has TRBV13 and TRBJ1-2; a possible D gene is TRBD1 (5 bases). CDR1 and CDR2 (germline): PRHDT, FYEKMQ (reference sequence). V lost 0 bases and J 12 bases, leaving 17 bases between the germline ends. The CDR3 consists of 14 residues.

This clonotype was recorded many times. The chain links TRBV12-5 to TRBJ2-5; D perhaps matches TRBD1 (5 bases). Deletions cut 5 bases from V and 1 base from J, with 11 bases between. In germline, CDR1 is LGHNT, CDR2 FRNRAP. This CDR3 is 14 amino acids long. The CDR3 DNA follows: TGTGCTAGTGGTAAACAGGCCAGCCAAGAGACCCAGTACTTC. Translation: CASGKQASQETQYF.

The chain employs TRBV5-6 and TRBJ2-1; D might be TRBD2 (6 bases). CDR1 SGHDT and CDR2 YYEEEE come from the germline V gene. Trimming took off 5 bases at V and 12 bases at J, with 15 bases between the two ends. The CDR3 is 12 amino acids. In DNA form, the CDR3 reads TGTGCCAGCAGACGGGACTCGGGAACGCAGTTCTTC. As protein: CASRRDSGTQFF.

This clonotype was recorded many times. The CDR3 protein is CSAMPGDSYEQYF. CDR3 in DNA: TGCAGTGCCATGCCCGGGGACTCCTACGAGCAGTACTTC. This chain links TRBV20-1 with TRBJ2-7; D might be TRBD2 (5 bases). Germline V gene lookup returns CDR1 DFQATT and CDR2 SNEGSKA (reference sequence). There are 13 residues in the CDR3. Trimming removed 6 bases from V and 0 bases from J, with 12 bases in between.

This clonotype was counted a few times. The V gene is TRBV10-3, the J gene TRBJ2-3; 9 nucleotides match TRBD1. The CDR3 is 13 amino acids. Germline lookup yields CDR1 ENHRY and CDR2 SYGVKD. V was clipped by 6 bases and J by 4 bases; unmatched bases: 2. The CDR3 protein is CAIRGTGSDTQYF. The CDR3 DNA is TGTGCCATCAGGGGGACAGGGTCAGATACGCAGTATTTT.

This clonotype has at least ten counts. The chain links TRBV29-1 to TRBJ2-3; D ambiguous. CDR1 and CDR2 from the germline V gene are SQVTM and ANQGSEA. The CDR3 is 12 amino acids. Trimming removed 3 bases at V and 4 bases at J, with 8 bases between. CDR3 sequence (DNA): TGCAGCGTTGATGATTGGGCAGATACGCAGTATTTT. The encoded protein is CSVDDWADTQYF.

This clonotype occurred many times. This chain joins TRBV20-1 and TRBJ1-5; D is ambiguous. The CDR3 consists of 12 residues. Germline assignment: CDR1 DFQATT and CDR2 SNEGSKA (reference sequence). V was clipped by 3 bases and J by 0 bases, with 3 bases between them. CDR3 in DNA: TGCAGTGCTAGCCGTAGCAATCAGCCCCAGCATTTT. Translated, it gives CSASRSNQPQHF.

In its sample, this clonotype was seen many times. The V gene is TRBV10-2, the J gene TRBJ1-1, with a possible D match to TRBD1 (5 bases). CDR3 length equals 12 residues. Germline V gene data show CDR1 as WSHSY and CDR2 as SAAADI. The V and J ends lost 8 bases and 2 bases respectively, with 9 bases between them. Written as DNA, the CDR3 is TGCGCCAGCGGGGGGGAAAACACTGAAGCTTTCTTT. As protein: CASGGENTEAFF.

This clonotype was seen at least ten times. This chain links TRBV27 with TRBJ2-3; the D gene is possibly TRBD2 (6 bases). Trimming removed 8 bases at V and 2 bases at J, with 14 bases between. The CDR3 extends over 14 amino acids. Germline loops: CDR1 MNHEY, CDR2 SMNVEV (reference sequence). This CDR3 is CASGGLSSTDTQYF. CDR3 DNA: TGTGCCAGCGGCGGACTATCTTCCACAGATACGCAGTATTTT.

This clonotype occurred many times. This sequence joins TRBV27 and TRBJ2-7; 7 positions match TRBD1. The CDR3 consists of 14 residues. Germline trimming cut 5 bases from V and 3 bases from J; bases unmatched to any gene: 7. CDR1 and CDR2 (germline): MNHEY, SMNVEV (reference sequence). The CDR3 loop reads CASSLSGQHYEQYF. CDR3 nucleotide sequence: TGTGCCAGCAGTCTCTCGGGACAGCACTACGAGCAGTACTTC.

This clonotype turned up a few times. The chain couples TRBV20-1 to TRBJ1-5, with D perhaps TRBD1 (6 bases). CDR3 length: 13 residues. From germline, CDR1 is DFQATT and CDR2 SNEGSKA (reference sequence). V was pared by 5 bases and J by 0 bases, with 8 bases between. CDR3 sequence reads: CSADRNSNQPQHF. As DNA, the CDR3 is TGCAGTGCTGACAGGAATAGCAATCAGCCCCAGCATTTT.

By share, this clonotype counts as medium-sized. This sequence joins TRBV5-6 and TRBJ2-7; D unclear. Germline loops: CDR1 SGHDT, CDR2 YYEEEE. The V end was cut by 4 bases, the J end by 4 bases, with 18 bases between. This CDR3 has 15 residues. The CDR3 bases are TGTGCCAGCAGCCCCGTTCCGACTGATGATTACGAGCAGTACTTC. It yields the protein CASSPVPTDDYEQYF.

This clonotype has a count of ten or more. V usage is TRBV20-1 and J usage is TRBJ2-4; no clear D. V was trimmed by 0 bases and J by 0 bases, leaving 9 bases between them. CDR3 size: 15 residues. Germline V gene lookup returns CDR1 DFQATT and CDR2 SNEGSKA (reference sequence). DNA for the CDR3: TGCAGTGCTAGAGATATACCGCTAGCCAAAAACATTCAGTACTTC. Translated: CSARDIPLAKNIQYF.

The sample holds many counts of this clonotype. V usage is TRBV7-9 and J usage is TRBJ2-6, with D perhaps matching TRBD1 (5 bases). Germline CDR1 is SEHNR and CDR2 is FQNEAQ (reference sequence). The germline V and J ends were trimmed by 3 bases and 2 bases, with 8 bases remaining between them. This CDR3 has 15 amino acids. This CDR3 is CASSFQGTGANVLTF. The CDR3 DNA sequence: TGTGCCAGCAGCTTTCAGGGCACTGGGGCCAACGTCCTGACTTTC. Full variable domain (missing parts from reference TRBV7-9 and TRBJ2-6): DTGVSQNPRHKITKRGQNVTFRCDPISEHNRLYWYRQTLGQGPEFLTYFQNEAQLEKSRLLSDRFSAERPKGSFSTLEIQRTEQGDSAMYLCASSFQGTGANVLTFGAGSRLTVL.

This clonotype came up many times. The rearrangement joins TRBV20-1 to TRBJ2-1; D perhaps matches TRBD2 (5 bases). Germline-derived CDR1 and CDR2 are DFQATT and SNEGSKA (reference sequence). Trimming took 0 bases from V and 1 from J, leaving 10 bases between them. This CDR3 comprises 15 residues. CDR3 DNA: TGCAGTGCTAGAGATCAGTGGGAGTCCTACAATGAGCAGTTCTTC. This sequence encodes CSARDQWESYNEQFF.

About this clonotype: A much more abundant neighbour one base away suggests this may be a read error. CDR3: CASSLVVRRAREQYF. CDR3 DNA sequence: TGTGCCAGCAGCTTAGTTGTGCGAAGAGCCAGGGAGCAGTACTTC. This chain uses TRBV11-2 with TRBJ2-7; no clear D. The CDR3 runs to 15 residues. Germline CDR1 SGHAT, CDR2 FQNNGV. V gave up 1 base and J gave up 7 bases, with 17 bases separating them.

As regards this clonotype: A read error may be the cause here, since a much bigger clone is one base away. The chain joins TRBV20-1 to TRBJ1-6; possible D gene TRBD1, 5 bases. The ends were cut back, 0 bases at V and 6 bases at J, with 9 bases in the middle. Germline lookup yields CDR1 DFQATT and CDR2 SNEGSKA (reference sequence). CDR3 length equals 14 residues. The CDR3 DNA sequence: TGCAGTGCTAGAGATCAGAGGGGTAATTCACCCCTCCACTTT. Translated, it gives CSARDQRGNSPLHF.